Included here is one TCR beta chain sequence, with context. Its antigen is undetermined. 60 Vbeta and 13 Jbeta primers were used in PCR. Produced via immunoSEQ multiplex PCR; TCRdb's table is partial and in-frame only. Its clone listing holds approximately 150,000 clones. Trimming cost V 4 bases and J 4 bases, with 16 bases left between them. This CDR3 region has 15 residues. Germline V lookup: CDR1 SQVTM, CDR2 ANQGSEA. This entry belongs to a study of cytomegalovirus exposure and HLA in healthy donors. Overall study results and limits: V- and J-gene trimming in TCR beta was tied to a missense DCLRE1C variant by an analysis performed later. Based on reports, TCR beta sequences accurately predicted HLA-A and HLA-B alleles for most subjects.

The chain carries TRBV29-1 and TRBJ2-2; a possible D gene is TRBD1 (6 bases). This sequence was found in a middle-aged woman in good health and CMV-seronegative. Sample: PBMCs. CDR3 sequence reads: CSVGVAGVSTGELFF. CDR3 sequence (DNA): TGCAGCGTTGGTGTGGCAGGGGTTAGCACCGGGGAGCTGTTTTTT.